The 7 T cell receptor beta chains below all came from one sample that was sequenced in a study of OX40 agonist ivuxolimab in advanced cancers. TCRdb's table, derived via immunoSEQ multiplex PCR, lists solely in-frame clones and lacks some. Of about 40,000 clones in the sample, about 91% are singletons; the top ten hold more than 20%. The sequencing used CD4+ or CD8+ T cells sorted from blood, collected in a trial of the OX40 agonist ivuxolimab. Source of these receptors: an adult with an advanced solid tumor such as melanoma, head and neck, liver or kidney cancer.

In DNA, the CDR3 is TGTGCCAGCAGTGACGGAGGATTCTACACCTTC. Encoded protein: CASSDGGFYTF. V is TRBV6-4 and J is TRBJ1-2; D not resolved. The V gene lost 2 bases and the J gene lost 10 bases, with 8 bases spanning the gap. The CDR3 sequence is 11 residues long. CDR1 and CDR2 from the germline V gene are MRHNA and SNTAGT.

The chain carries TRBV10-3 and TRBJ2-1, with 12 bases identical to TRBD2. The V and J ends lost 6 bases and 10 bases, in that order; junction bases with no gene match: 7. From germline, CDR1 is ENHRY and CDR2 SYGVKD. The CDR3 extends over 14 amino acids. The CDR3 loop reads CAISLTSGSLEQFF. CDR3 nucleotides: TGTGCCATCAGCCTGACTAGCGGGAGTCTCGAGCAGTTCTTC.

In DNA, the CDR3 is TGCGCCAGCAGCCTTGGGGGGAGCGGGACCTACGAGCAGTACTTC. Translation: CASSLGGSGTYEQYF. The rearrangement joins TRBV4-1 to TRBJ2-7, with 7 positions matching TRBD2. The V and J ends lost 4 bases and 2 bases, in that order; junction bases with no gene match: 8. Germline assignment: CDR1 MGHRA and CDR2 YSYEKL. There are 15 residues in the CDR3.

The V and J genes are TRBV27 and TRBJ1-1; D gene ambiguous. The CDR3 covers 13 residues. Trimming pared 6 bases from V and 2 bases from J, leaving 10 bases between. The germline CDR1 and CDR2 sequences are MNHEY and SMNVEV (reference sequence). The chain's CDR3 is CASSRVANTEAFF. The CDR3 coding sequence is TGTGCCAGCAGCCGCGTAGCTAACACTGAAGCTTTCTTT.

CDR3 residues: CASSPGASGAQYF. The DNA for the CDR3 is TGTGCCAGCAGCCCCGGGGCGTCGGGAGCGCAGTATTTT. The chain uses TRBV7-2 and TRBJ2-3; possible D gene TRBD2, 6 bases. The germline gives CDR1 SGHTA, CDR2 FQGNSA. Trimming took off 5 bases at V and 10 bases at J, with 16 bases between the two ends. The CDR3 covers 13 residues.

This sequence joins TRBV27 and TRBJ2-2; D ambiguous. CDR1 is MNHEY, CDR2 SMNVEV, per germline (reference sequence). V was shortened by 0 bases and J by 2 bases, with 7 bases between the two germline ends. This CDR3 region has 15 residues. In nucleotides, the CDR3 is TGTGCCAGCAGTTTATCCCCGACTAACACCGGGGAGCTGTTTTTT. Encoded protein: CASSLSPTNTGELFF.

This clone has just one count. The CDR3 DNA is TGTGCCAGCAGCCAAGAACTGGAGGGAGGATCCTACAATGAGCAGTTCTTC. Amino acid sequence: CASSQELEGGSYNEQFF. The chain links TRBV14 to TRBJ2-1; a weak D match, TRBD2 (6 bases). This CDR3 has 17 amino acids. The germline CDR1 and CDR2 sequences are SGHDN and FVKESK. V lost 0 bases and J 1 base, leaving 13 bases between the germline ends.